This is a list of T cell receptor beta chains from one sample in a study of blood T cells in healthy people across ages. TCRdb fed the 5' RACE reads into MiXCR, producing one record per CDR3 protein. The sample records about 800,000 distinct CDR3 sequences, approximately 25% being singletons. The same data also contributed to another study, on T cells of mothers and their children.

The sample taken for sequencing was blood. The source of these receptors is a boy aged 5-17 years in good health. CDR3s include the opening cysteine and the closing phenylalanine or tryptophan. D genes are given only for firm matches. Clone size is not always given. Where it is, it says once, few, many or a class for expanded clones.

clone_size: few; d_call: TRBD1; v_call: TRBV11-2; j_call: TRBJ1-1; cdr3_nt: TGTGCCAGCACCTTGGTCCGGGACAGGGGGCTGGGGACTGAAGCTTTCTTT; cdr3_aa: CASTLVRDRGLGTEAFF
clone_size: many; d_call: .; v_call: TRBV10-3; j_call: TRBJ2-6; cdr3_nt: TGTGCCATCAGGGATTCCTCTGGGGCCAACGTCCTGACTTTC; cdr3_aa: CAIRDSSGANVLTF
clone_size: few; d_call: .; v_call: TRBV9; j_call: TRBJ2-2; cdr3_nt: TGTGCCAGCAGCGGATCAGGTCAGAACACCGGGGAGCTGTTTTTT; cdr3_aa: CASSGSGQNTGELFF
clone_size: .; d_call: .; v_call: TRBV9; j_call: TRBJ2-3; cdr3_nt: TGTGCCAGCAGCGCTCTCTCCGGGACTCCCCATTCCACAGATACGCAGTATTTT; cdr3_aa: CASSALSGTPHSTDTQYF
clone_size: .; d_call: .; v_call: TRBV28; j_call: TRBJ2-3; cdr3_nt: TGTGCCAGCAGTTTTTACCCCTTCCCCCGGGACACACGCACAGATACGCAGTATTTT; cdr3_aa: CASSFYPFPRDTRTDTQYF
clone_size: few; d_call: TRBD2; v_call: TRBV20-1; j_call: TRBJ2-5; cdr3_nt: TGCAGTGCTAGAGATAGCCGGGGGGGCCCCCAAGAGACCCAGTACTTC; cdr3_aa: CSARDSRGGPQETQYF
clone_size: few; d_call: .; v_call: TRBV29-1; j_call: TRBJ2-1; cdr3_nt: TGCAGCGTTGAACCGGCCGAGCAGCCCTATGAGCAGTTCTTC; cdr3_aa: CSVEPAEQPYEQFF
clone_size: .; d_call: .; v_call: TRBV20-1; j_call: TRBJ1-1; cdr3_nt: TGCAGTGCTAGAGATTTAGGGGGGGCTGAAGCTTTCTTT; cdr3_aa: CSARDLGGAEAFF
clone_size: .; d_call: .; v_call: TRBV11-2; j_call: TRBJ1-4; cdr3_nt: TGTGCCAGCAGCAGGGTTTGGGAAAAACTGTTTTTT; cdr3_aa: CASSRVWEKLFF
clone_size: few; d_call: .; v_call: TRBV20-1; j_call: TRBJ2-7; cdr3_nt: TGCAGTGCTAGTGTGAGGGACGAGCAGTACTTC; cdr3_aa: CSASVRDEQYF
clone_size: few; d_call: .; v_call: TRBV4-1; j_call: TRBJ2-7; cdr3_nt: TGCGCCAGCAGCCAAGGATCAGGCTTAATGTCCTACGAGCAGTACTTC; cdr3_aa: CASSQGSGLMSYEQYF
clone_size: .; d_call: TRBD2; v_call: TRBV5-1; j_call: TRBJ2-3; cdr3_nt: TGCGCCAGCAGCTTGATTTCTAGCGGGCCCTCGCAGTATTTT; cdr3_aa: CASSLISSGPSQYF
clone_size: few; d_call: TRBD1; v_call: TRBV4-3; j_call: TRBJ1-2; cdr3_nt: TGCGCCAGCAGCCAAGACAGAGACAGGGACCTTTACACCTTC; cdr3_aa: CASSQDRDRDLYTF
clone_size: .; d_call: .; v_call: TRBV18; j_call: TRBJ2-7; cdr3_nt: TGTGCCAGCTCACTCGGTTGGGCAGATTCCGACGGGCAGTACTTC; cdr3_aa: CASSLGWADSDGQYF
clone_size: once; d_call: TRBD1; v_call: TRBV6-5; j_call: TRBJ2-7; cdr3_nt: TGTGCCAGCAGTTACTCGAGACAGGGGGGTCGCGAGCAGTACTTC; cdr3_aa: CASSYSRQGGREQYF
clone_size: few; d_call: .; v_call: TRBV2; j_call: TRBJ2-1; cdr3_nt: TGTGCCAGCCAGACTGGATCTAAAGGGAAATACAATGAGCAGTTCTTC; cdr3_aa: CASQTGSKGKYNEQFF
clone_size: .; d_call: .; v_call: TRBV7-9; j_call: TRBJ1-5; cdr3_nt: TGTGCCAGCAGCCCCCCCCCGGGTCGCGCCCAGCATTTT; cdr3_aa: CASSPPPGRAQHF
clone_size: many; d_call: .; v_call: TRBV28; j_call: TRBJ2-1; cdr3_nt: TGTGCCAGCACCCCAGACAGATACAATGAGCAGTTCTTC; cdr3_aa: CASTPDRYNEQFF